This T cell receptor (beta chain) was sequenced for a study of blood T cell repertoires in COVID-19. About the study: Sites across the United States, Italy and Spain contributed samples from acute and convalescent COVID-19. T cells, B-cell-depleted T cells, or PBMCs provided the cDNA or gDNA that served as material.

The authors' processing: Reference gene primer amplification gave nucleated cell count estimates. TCRdb keeps only in-frame clones here, not all; method: immunoSEQ multiplex PCR. For V, J and clone size, that table is used; D and trimming come from the DNA. The table lists 80,000 to 100,000 clones, roughly 78% of them singletons, with 9% to 12% in the top ten. CDR3 length: 17 residues. Germline V gene sequence: CDR1 SGHRS, CDR2 YFSETQ. Germline trimming cut 4 bases from V and 7 bases from J; bases unmatched to any gene: 14. The chain carries TRBV5-1 and TRBJ2-2; the match to TRBD1 covers 9 bases. The sequence came from a woman in her 70s with acute or convalescent COVID-19. Specimen: peripheral blood. CDR3 protein: CASSNQPNRGRNGELFF. CDR3 nucleotides: TGCGCCAGCAGCAATCAACCGAACAGGGGGCGTAACGGGGAGCTGTTTTTT.